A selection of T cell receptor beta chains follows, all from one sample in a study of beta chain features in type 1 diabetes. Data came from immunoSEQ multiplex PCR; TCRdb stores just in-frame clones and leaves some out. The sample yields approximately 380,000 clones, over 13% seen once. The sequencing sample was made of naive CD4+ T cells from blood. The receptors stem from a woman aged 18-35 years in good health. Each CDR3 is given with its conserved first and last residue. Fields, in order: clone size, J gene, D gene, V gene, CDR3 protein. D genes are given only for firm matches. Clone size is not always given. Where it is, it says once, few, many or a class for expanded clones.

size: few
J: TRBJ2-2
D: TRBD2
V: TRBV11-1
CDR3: CASSSPGRERNTGELFF

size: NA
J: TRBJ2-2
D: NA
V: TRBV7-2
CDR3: CASSLAYLASTTPGELFF

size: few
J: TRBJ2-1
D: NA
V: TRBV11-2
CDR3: CASSLDSRGLSRNEQFF

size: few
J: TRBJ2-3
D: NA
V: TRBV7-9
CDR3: CASSPDTLTGTDTQYF

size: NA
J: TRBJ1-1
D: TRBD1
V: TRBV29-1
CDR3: CSVDRDRGEAFF

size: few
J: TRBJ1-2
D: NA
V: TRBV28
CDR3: CASSLTLDRGYTF

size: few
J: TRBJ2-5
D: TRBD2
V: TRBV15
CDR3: CATSRDLLASGDQYF

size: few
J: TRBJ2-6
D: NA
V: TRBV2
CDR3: CASTPWGRTLSGANVLTF

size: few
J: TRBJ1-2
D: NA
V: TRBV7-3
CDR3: CASGRTAVSDGYTF

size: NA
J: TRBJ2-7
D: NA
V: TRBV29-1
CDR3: CSAELVRGEQYF

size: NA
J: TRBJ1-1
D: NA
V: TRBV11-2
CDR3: CASNSQGLGNTEAFF

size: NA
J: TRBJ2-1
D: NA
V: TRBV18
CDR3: CASSQTEWGVMGDEQFF

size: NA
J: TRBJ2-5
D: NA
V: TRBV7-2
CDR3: CASSLANGETQYF

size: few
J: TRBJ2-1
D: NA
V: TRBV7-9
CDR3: CASSSHYNEQFF

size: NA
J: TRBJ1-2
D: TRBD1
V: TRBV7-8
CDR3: CASSPLADRGRNGYTF

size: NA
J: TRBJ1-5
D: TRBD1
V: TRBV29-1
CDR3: CSVVSGGRNQPQHF

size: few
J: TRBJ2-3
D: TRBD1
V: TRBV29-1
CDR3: CSVRDRATDTQYF

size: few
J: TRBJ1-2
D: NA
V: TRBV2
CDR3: CASRVVSLYGYTF

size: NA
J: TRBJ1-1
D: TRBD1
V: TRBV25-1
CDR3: CASSDFGQGWTEAFF

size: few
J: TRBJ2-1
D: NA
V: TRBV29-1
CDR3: CSVEGQDTTYNEQFF

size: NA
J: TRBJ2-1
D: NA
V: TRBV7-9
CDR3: CAGNEGGLYNEQFF

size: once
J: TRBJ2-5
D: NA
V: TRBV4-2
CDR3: CASSQRGLQETQYF

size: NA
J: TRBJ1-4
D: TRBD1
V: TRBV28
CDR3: CASSFLQGGGRVEKLFF

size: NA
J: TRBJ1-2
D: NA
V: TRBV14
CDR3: CASSQGRYGYTF

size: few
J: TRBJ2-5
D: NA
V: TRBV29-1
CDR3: CSVGPNPKGGETQYF

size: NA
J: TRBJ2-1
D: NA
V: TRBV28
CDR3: CASSLAGQGSFF

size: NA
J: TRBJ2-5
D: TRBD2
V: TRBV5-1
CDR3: CASSEGLAVETQYF

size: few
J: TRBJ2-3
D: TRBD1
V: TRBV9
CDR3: CASSSGQGPDTQYF

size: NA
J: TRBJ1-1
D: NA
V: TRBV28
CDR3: CASSSPSEPEAFF

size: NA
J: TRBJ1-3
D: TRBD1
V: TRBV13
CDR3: CASSLGDSSGNTIYF

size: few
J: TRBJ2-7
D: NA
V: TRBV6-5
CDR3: CASSYEHRGGYEQYF

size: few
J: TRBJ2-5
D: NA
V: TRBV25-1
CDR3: CASSLDRLQETQYF

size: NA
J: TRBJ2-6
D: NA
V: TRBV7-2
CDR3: CASSPNPPVLTF

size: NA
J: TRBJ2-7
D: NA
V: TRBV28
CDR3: CASSIPYEQYF

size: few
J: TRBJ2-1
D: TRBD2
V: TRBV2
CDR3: CASSVRERNEQFF